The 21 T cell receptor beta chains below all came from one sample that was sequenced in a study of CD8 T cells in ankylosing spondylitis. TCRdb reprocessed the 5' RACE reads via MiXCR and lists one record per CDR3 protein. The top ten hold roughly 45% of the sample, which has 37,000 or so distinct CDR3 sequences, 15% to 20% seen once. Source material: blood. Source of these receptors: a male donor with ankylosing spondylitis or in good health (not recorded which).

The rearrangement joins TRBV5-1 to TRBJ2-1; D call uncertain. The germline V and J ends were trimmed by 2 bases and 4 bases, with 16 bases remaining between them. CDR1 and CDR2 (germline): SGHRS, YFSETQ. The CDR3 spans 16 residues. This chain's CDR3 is CASSFGTSYSYNEQFF. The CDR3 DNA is TGCGCCAGCAGCTTTGGCACTTCCTATTCATACAATGAGCAGTTCTTC.

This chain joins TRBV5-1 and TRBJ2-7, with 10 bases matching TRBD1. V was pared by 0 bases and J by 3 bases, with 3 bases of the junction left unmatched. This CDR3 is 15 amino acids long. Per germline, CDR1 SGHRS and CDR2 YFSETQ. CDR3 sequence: CASSLAGTGDYEQYF. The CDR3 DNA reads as TGCGCCAGCAGCTTGGCCGGGACAGGGGACTACGAGCAGTACTTC.

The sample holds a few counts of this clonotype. For the CDR3, the DNA is TGTGCCAGCAGGAGACAGGGGGCGAACACCGGGGAGCTGTTTTTT. Translation gives CASRRQGANTGELFF. The chain joins TRBV6-5 to TRBJ2-2; 9 bases are shared with TRBD1. This CDR3 region has 15 residues. J was trimmed by 0 bases and V by 6 bases; bases with no gene match: 2. Germline assignment: CDR1 MNHEY and CDR2 SVGAGI.

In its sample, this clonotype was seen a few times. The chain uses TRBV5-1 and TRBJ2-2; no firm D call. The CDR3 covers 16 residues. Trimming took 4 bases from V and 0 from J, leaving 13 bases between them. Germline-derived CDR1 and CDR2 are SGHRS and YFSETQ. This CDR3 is CASSDGSLANTGELFF. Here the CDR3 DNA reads TGCGCCAGCAGCGACGGCTCCCTCGCGAACACCGGGGAGCTGTTTTTT.

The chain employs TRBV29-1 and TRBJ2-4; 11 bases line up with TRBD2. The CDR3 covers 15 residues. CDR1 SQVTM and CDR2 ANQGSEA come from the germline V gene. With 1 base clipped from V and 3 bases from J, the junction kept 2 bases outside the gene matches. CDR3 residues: CSVEVAGGYKNIQYF. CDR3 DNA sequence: TGCAGCGTTGAAGTAGCGGGAGGGTACAAAAACATTCAGTACTTC.

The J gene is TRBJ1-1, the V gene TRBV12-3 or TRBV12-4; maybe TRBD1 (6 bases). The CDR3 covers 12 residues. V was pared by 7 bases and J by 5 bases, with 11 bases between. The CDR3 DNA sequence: TGTGCCAGCAAAAGGGGGTTGACTGAAGCTTTCTTT. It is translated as CASKRGLTEAFF.

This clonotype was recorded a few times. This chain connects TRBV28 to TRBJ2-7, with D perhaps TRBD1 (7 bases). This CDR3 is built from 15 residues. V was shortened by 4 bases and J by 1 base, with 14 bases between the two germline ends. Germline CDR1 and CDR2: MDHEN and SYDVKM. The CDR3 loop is CASSSGGPRSYEQYF. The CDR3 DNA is TGTGCCAGCAGTTCAGGGGGGCCTAGGTCCTACGAGCAGTACTTC.

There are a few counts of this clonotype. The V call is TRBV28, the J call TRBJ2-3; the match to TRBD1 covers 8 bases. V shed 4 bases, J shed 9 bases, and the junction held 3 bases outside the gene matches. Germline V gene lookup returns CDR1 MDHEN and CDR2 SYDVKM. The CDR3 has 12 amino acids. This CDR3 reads CASSSGQGTQYF. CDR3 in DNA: TGTGCCAGCAGTTCTGGACAGGGAACGCAGTATTTT.

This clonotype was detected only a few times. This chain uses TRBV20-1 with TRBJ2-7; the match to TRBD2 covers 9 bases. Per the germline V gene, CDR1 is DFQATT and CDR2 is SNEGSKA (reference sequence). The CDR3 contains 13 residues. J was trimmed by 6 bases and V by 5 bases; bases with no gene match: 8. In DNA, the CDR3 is TGCAGTGCTTGGAGCGGGAGGCTATCCGAGCAGTACTTC. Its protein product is CSAWSGRLSEQYF.

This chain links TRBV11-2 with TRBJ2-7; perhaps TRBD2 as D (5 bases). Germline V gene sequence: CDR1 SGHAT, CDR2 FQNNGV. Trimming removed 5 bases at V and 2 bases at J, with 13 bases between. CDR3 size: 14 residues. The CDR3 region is CASSQRTDPYEQYF. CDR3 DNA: TGTGCCAGCAGCCAGCGGACGGACCCCTACGAGCAGTACTTC. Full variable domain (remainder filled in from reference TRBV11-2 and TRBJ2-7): EAGVAQSPRYKIIEKRQSVAFWCNPISGHATLYWYQQILGQGPKLLIQFQNNGVVDDSQLPKDRFSAERLKGVDSTLKIQPAKLEDSAVYLCASSQRTDPYEQYFGPGTRLTVT.

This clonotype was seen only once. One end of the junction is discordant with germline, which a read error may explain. The CDR3 bases are TGTGCCAGCAGCCCAGGACTAGCGGGAGGGGATGAGCAGCTCTTC. Protein product: CASSPGLAGGDEQLF. V is TRBV12-3 or TRBV12-4 and J is TRBJ2-1, with 15 nucleotides matching TRBD2. CDR3 length equals 15 residues.

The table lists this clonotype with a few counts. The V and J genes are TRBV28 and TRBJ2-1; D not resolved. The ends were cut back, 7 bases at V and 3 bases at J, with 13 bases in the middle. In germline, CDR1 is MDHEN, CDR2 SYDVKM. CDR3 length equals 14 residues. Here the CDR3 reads CASKDAGIYNEQFF. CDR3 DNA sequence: TGTGCCAGCAAGGACGCAGGAATCTACAATGAGCAGTTCTTC.

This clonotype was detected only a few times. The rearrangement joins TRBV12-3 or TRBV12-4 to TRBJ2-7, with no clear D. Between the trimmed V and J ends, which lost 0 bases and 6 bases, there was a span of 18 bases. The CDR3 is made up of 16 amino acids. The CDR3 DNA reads TGTGCCAGCAGTTTAGCATCCCGATCGCTTCTGTTCGAGCAGTACTTC. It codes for CASSLASRSLLFEQYF.

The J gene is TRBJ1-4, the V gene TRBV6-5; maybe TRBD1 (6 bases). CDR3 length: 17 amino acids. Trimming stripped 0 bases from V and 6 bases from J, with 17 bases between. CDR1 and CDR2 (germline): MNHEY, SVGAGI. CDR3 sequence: CASSYSLRQVGDEKLFF. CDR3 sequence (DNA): TGTGCCAGCAGTTACTCCCTGAGACAGGTGGGGGATGAAAAACTGTTTTTT.

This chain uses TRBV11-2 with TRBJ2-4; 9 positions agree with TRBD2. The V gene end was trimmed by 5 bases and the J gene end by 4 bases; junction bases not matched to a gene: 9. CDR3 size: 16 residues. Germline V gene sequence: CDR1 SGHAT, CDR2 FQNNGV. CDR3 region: CASSTAGGQFKNIQYF. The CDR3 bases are TGTGCCAGCAGCACAGCGGGGGGACAGTTTAAAAACATTCAGTACTTC.

CDR3 region: CASSYGHSGANVLTF. The CDR3 DNA sequence: TGTGCCAGCAGTTACGGACACTCTGGGGCCAACGTCCTGACTTTC. The chain employs TRBV6-2 or TRBV6-3 and TRBJ2-6, with a weak D call TRBD1 (5 bases). The CDR3 runs to 15 residues. V lost 2 bases and J 0 bases, leaving 5 bases between the germline ends. Germline CDR1 is MNHEY and CDR2 is SVGEGT.

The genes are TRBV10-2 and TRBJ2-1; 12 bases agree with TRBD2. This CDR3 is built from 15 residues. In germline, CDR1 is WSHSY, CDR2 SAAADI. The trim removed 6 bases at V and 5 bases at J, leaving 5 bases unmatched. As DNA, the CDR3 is TGCGCCAGCAGCCGCTCTAGCGGGAGGGACAATGAGCAGTTCTTC. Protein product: CASSRSSGRDNEQFF.

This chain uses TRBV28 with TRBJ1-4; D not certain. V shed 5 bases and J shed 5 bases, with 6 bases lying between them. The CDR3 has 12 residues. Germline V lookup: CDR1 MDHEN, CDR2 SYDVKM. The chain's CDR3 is CASSVLNEKLFF. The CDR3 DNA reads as TGTGCCAGCAGTGTATTAAATGAAAAACTGTTTTTT.

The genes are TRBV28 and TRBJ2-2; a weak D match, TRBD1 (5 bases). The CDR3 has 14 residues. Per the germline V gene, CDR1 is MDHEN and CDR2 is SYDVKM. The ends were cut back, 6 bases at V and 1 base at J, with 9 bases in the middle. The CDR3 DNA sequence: TGTGCCAGCAGATCCGGACAGAACACCGGGGAGCTGTTTTTT. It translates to CASRSGQNTGELFF.

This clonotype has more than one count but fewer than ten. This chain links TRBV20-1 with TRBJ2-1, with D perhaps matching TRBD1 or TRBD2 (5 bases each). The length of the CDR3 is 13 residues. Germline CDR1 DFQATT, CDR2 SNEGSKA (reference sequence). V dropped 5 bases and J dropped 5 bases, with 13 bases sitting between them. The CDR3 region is CSADRDGNNEQFF. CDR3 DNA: TGCAGTGCTGACCGGGACGGGAACAATGAGCAGTTCTTC.

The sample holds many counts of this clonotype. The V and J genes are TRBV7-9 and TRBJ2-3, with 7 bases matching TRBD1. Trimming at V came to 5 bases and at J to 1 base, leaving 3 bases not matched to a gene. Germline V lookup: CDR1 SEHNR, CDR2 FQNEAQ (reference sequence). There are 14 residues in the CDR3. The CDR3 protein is CASSPGGGTDTQYF. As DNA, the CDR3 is TGTGCCAGCAGCCCAGGGGGAGGCACAGATACGCAGTATTTT. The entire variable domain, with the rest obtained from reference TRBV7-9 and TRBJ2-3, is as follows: DTGVSQNPRHKITKRGQNVTFRCDPISEHNRLYWYRQTLGQGPEFLTYFQNEAQLEKSRLLSDRFSAERPKGSFSTLEIQRTEQGDSAMYLCASSPGGGTDTQYFGPGTRLTVL.